Below are 3 T cell receptor beta chains sequenced from a single sample in a study of T-cell memory formation after mild COVID-19. MiXCR was run by TCRdb on the 5' RACE reads, yielding one entry per CDR3 protein. The data hold roughly 510,000 distinct CDR3 sequences, with 15% to 20% observed a single time. Input material: PBMCs or a T cell subset sorted from them (not recorded which). These receptors were collected from an adult woman who had mild COVID-19 (a few samples of this study predate the infection). Cell type and time point are not known.

This sequence joins TRBV6-5 and TRBJ1-5; no definite D call. With 6 bases removed from V and 1 base from J, the gap between germline ends came to 4 bases. The CDR3 is 12 residues long. Germline values: CDR1 MNHEY, CDR2 SVGAGI. This CDR3 is CASRSSNQPQHF. CDR3 DNA sequence: TGTGCCAGCAGATCAAGCAATCAGCCCCAGCATTTT.

The rearrangement uses TRBV28 and TRBJ1-1; D is uncertain. The V and J ends lost 1 base and 4 bases respectively, with 10 bases between them. The CDR3 contains 14 residues. The V gene's germline CDR1 is MDHEN and CDR2 SYDVKM. The CDR3 loop reads CASSLFAGLTEAFF. The DNA for the CDR3 is TGTGCCAGCAGTTTATTCGCCGGCCTCACTGAAGCTTTCTTT. Based on the CDR3 plus reference TRBV28 and TRBJ1-1, the full variable domain is DVKVTQSSRYLVKRTGEKVFLECVQDMDHENMFWYRQDPGLGLRLIYFSYDVKMKEKGDIPEGYSVSREKKERFSLILESASTNQTSMYLCASSLFAGLTEAFFGQGTRLTVV.

This chain joins TRBV2 and TRBJ1-1, with a possible D match to TRBD1 (6 bases). The CDR3 has 12 amino acids. Germline V lookup: CDR1 SNHLY, CDR2 FYNNEI. Trimming pared 4 bases from V and 10 bases from J, leaving 13 bases between. The CDR3 region is CASSAERGAAFF. The CDR3 bases are TGTGCCAGCAGTGCGGAGAGGGGGGCAGCTTTCTTT.